The rows below give T cell receptor beta chains drawn from one sample of a study of TIL therapy for anti-PD-1-resistant metastatic lung cancer. Generated by immunoSEQ multiplex PCR, the TCRdb table keeps only in-frame clones and is missing some. The data contain approximately 57,000 clones, roughly four fifths of them seen just once; the ten biggest clones take up just under 3%. The specimen comprised blood, sampled at baseline. The source of these receptors is a person aged 30 to 80 with non-small cell lung cancer. Each CDR3 is given with its conserved first and last residue. A D gene is named only where the DNA matches it firmly. Clone size is stated in some rows and not others, as once, few, many or a class when expanded.

V	size	J	D	CDR3	DNA
TRBV29-1	-	TRBJ2-1	-	CSVEWQAGPNEQFF	TGCAGCGTTGAGTGGCAGGCGGGCCCCAATGAGCAGTTCTTC
TRBV3-1/TRBV3-2	-	TRBJ2-1	TRBD2	CASSQDGVSGIEQFF	TGTGCCAGCAGCCAAGATGGGGTGAGCGGGATTGAGCAGTTCTTC
TRBV29-1	-	TRBJ1-1	-	CSVVRGETEAFF	TGCAGCGTTGTCCGGGGGGAGACTGAAGCTTTCTTT
TRBV5-1	once	TRBJ2-7	-	CASRQGGGYEQYF	TGCGCCAGCAGACAGGGAGGAGGGTACGAGCAGTACTTC
TRBV6-5	few	TRBJ1-5	-	CASRWGDNQPQHF	TGTGCCAGCAGATGGGGTGACAATCAGCCCCAGCATTTT
TRBV6-5	-	TRBJ1-1	-	CASSYSRQTMNTEAFF	TGTGCCAGCAGTTACTCAAGACAGACCATGAACACTGAAGCTTTCTTT
TRBV19	-	TRBJ2-1	-	CASRDDSSSYNEQFF	TGTGCCAGTAGGGATGATTCTAGCTCCTACAATGAGCAGTTCTTC
TRBV12-3/TRBV12-4	-	TRBJ1-5	-	CASSFTGQPQHF	TGTGCCAGCAGTTTTACGGGGCAGCCCCAGCATTTT
TRBV4-2	-	TRBJ2-5	TRBD1	CASSQGNRGGETQYF	TGTGCCAGCAGCCAGGGCAACAGGGGTGGGGAGACCCAGTACTTC
TRBV25-1	-	TRBJ2-5	TRBD1	CASSEYRGLRETQYF	TGTGCCAGCAGTGAATACAGGGGGCTTAGAGAGACCCAGTACTTC
TRBV24-1	-	TRBJ2-5	-	CATYDRPRKETQYF	TGTGCCACCTATGACAGGCCAAGAAAGGAGACCCAGTACTTC
TRBV4-3	once	TRBJ2-7	TRBD1	CASSHDRGTYEQYF	TGCGCCAGCAGCCATGACAGGGGAACCTACGAGCAGTACTTC
TRBV19	-	TRBJ1-1	TRBD1	CASSMGDGTGLRMNTEAFF	TGTGCCAGTAGTATGGGGGACGGGACAGGGTTAAGGATGAACACTGAAGCTTTCTTT
TRBV5-1	-	TRBJ2-7	-	CASSFLNEQYF	TGCGCCAGCAGCTTTCTCAACGAGCAGTACTTC
TRBV28	-	TRBJ2-3	-	CASMAGSTDTQYF	TGTGCCAGCATGGCGGGGAGCACAGATACGCAGTATTTT
TRBV3-1/TRBV3-2	-	TRBJ2-5	-	CASTSSKRETQYF	TGTGCCAGCACCTCGTCTAAAAGGGAGACCCAGTACTTC
TRBV10-3	-	TRBJ2-5	-	CAISSNRVYQETQYF	TGTGCCATCAGTTCCAACAGGGTGTACCAAGAGACCCAGTACTTC
TRBV27	-	TRBJ1-4	-	CASSLSTPTNEKLFF	TGTGCCAGCAGTTTATCTACCCCAACTAATGAAAAACTGTTTTTT
TRBV7-6	once	TRBJ2-5	-	CASSLPGLRRGAQYF	TGTGCCAGCAGCTTACCCGGGCTGAGACGAGGGGCCCAGTACTTC
TRBV7-2	-	TRBJ2-7	TRBD2	CASSAVKAGGGYEQYF	TGTGCCAGCAGCGCGGTAAAGGCCGGCGGGGGCTACGAGCAGTACTTC
TRBV3-1/TRBV3-2	-	TRBJ1-4	-	CASSLPRVSTAGNEKLFF	TGTGCCAGCAGCCTCCCAAGGGTCTCGACTGCCGGTAATGAAAAACTGTTTTTT
TRBV5-4	few	TRBJ1-1	TRBD1	CASSSGGINTEAFF	TGTGCCAGCAGCTCAGGGGGGATTAACACTGAAGCTTTCTTT
TRBV6-4	-	TRBJ2-3	TRBD2	CASSDSSGGADTQYF	TGTGCCAGCAGTGACTCTAGCGGGGGGGCAGATACGCAGTATTTT
TRBV27	-	TRBJ2-6	TRBD2	CASSSLGGAGANVLTF	TGTGCCAGCAGTTCCTTGGGGGGGGCTGGGGCCAACGTCCTGACTTTC
TRBV28	-	TRBJ2-3	-	CASTPHGGGSTDTQYF	TGTGCCAGCACCCCTCATGGGGGCGGAAGCACAGATACGCAGTATTTT